The source of this TCR beta chain is a study of human T cells and chemical hapten exposure. Study details: TCR yields per sample varied, mainly owing to small pooled library volume differences. Whole-study findings and limits: The number of TCRs over 1 in 1000 frequency stayed unchanged after DPC.

Time point noted: healthy volunteer bleed at 6 weeks. It was from unfractionated whole blood that total RNA was extracted. V was cut by 4 bases and J by 5 bases, with 21 bases left in between. CDR1 LGHNA and CDR2 YNFKEQ come from the germline V gene. CDR3 length: 16 amino acids. As for this clonotype: Its cognate antigen is unknown.

The library gave individual cDNA molecules unique molecular identifiers. In the authors' workflow: The number of TCRs in each sample had a median of about 96,000 and spanned roughly 20,000 to 750,000. In TCRdb, the RACE reads were re-called with MiXCR into one record per CDR3 protein. What appears here as the V and J calls and clone size reflects TCRdb's work, not the paper's. The sample comprises 65,000 to 95,000 distinct CDR3 sequences, roughly 7.9% of which are singletons, and around 1.7% rests with the top ten. The gene calls are TRBV4-2 and TRBJ2-7; possible D gene TRBD2, 7 bases. This TCR came from a female donor in good health. Some clones in this sample may be carry-over from other donors' samples. The sequencing input was whole blood. Here the CDR3 DNA reads TGTGCCAGCAGCCGGAAAGGGGGGGGCCCGGGTGACGAGCAGTACTTC. The encoded protein is CASSRKGGGPGDEQYF.